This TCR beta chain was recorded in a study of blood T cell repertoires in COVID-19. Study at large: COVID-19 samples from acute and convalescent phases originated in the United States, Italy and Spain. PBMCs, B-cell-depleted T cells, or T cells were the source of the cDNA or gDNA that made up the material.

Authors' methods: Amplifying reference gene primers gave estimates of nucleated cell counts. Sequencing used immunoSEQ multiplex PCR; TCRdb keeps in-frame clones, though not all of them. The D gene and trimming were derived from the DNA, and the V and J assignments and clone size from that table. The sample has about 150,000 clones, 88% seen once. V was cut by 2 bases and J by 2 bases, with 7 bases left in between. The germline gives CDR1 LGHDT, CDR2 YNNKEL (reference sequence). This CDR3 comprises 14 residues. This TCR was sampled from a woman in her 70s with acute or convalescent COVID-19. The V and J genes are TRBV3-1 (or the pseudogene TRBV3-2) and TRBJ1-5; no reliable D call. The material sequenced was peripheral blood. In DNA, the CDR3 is TGTGCCAGCAGCCAAACACAACGCAATCAGCCCCAGCATTTT. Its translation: CASSQTQRNQPQHF.